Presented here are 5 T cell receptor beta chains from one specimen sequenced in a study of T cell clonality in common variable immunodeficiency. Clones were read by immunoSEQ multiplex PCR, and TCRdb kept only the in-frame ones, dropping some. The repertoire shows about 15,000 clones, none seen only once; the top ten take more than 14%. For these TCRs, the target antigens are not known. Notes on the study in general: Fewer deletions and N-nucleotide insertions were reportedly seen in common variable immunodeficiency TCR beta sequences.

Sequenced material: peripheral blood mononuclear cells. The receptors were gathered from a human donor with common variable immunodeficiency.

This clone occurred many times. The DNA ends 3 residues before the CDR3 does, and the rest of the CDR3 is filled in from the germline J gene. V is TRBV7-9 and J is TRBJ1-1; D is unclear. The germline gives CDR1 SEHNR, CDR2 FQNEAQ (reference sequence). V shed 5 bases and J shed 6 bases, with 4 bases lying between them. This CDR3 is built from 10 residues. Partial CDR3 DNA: TGTGCCAGCAGCGGGCCTGAA. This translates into CASSGPE. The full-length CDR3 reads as CASSGPEAFF.

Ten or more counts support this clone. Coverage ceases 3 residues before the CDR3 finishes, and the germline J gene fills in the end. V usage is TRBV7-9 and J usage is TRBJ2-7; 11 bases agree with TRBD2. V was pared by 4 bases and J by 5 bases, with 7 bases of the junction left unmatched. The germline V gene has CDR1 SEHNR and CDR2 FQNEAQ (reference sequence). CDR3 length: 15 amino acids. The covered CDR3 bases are TGTGCCAGCAGCTCGTTACTAGCGGGAGTAAACGAG. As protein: CASSSLLAGVNE. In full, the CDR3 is CASSSLLAGVNEQYF.

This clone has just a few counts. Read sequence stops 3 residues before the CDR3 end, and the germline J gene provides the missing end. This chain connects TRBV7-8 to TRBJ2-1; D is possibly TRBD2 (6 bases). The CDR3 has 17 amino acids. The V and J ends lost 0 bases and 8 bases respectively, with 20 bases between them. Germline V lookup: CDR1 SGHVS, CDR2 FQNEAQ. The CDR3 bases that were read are TGTGCCAGCAGCTTAGCGCTAGCGCAAGGACGAACCCATGAG. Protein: CASSLALAQGRTHE. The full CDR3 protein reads CASSLALAQGRTHEQFF.

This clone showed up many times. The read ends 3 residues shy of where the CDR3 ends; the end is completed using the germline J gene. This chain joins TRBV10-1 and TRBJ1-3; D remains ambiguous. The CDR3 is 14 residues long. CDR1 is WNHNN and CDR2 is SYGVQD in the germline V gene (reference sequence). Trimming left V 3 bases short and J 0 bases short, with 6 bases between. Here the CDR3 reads CASSEPSSGNTIYF. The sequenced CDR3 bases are TGCGCCAGCAGTGAACCTAGCTCTGGAAACACC.

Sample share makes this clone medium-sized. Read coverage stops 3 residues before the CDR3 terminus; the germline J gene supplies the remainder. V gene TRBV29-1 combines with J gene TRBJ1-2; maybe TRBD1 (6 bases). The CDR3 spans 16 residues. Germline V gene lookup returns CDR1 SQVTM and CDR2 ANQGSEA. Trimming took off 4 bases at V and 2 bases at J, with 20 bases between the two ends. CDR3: CSVGRGIVTGNYGYTF. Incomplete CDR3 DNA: TGCAGCGTTGGGCGGGGGATAGTCACAGGGAACTATGGC.